The source of this T cell receptor (beta chain) is a study of blood T cell repertoires in COVID-19. Overall study: Sources were T cells, B-cell-depleted T cells, or PBMCs; the material itself was cDNA or gDNA.

Data came from immunoSEQ multiplex PCR; TCRdb stores just in-frame clones and leaves some out. The sample gives roughly 250,000 clones, roughly 91% of which show up once; 0.95% to 1% is in the top ten. Sequenced: peripheral blood. The receptor's source is a woman aged 35 to 49 who had recovered from COVID-19.

Here the CDR3 reads CASSQGGSRLAPSSYEQYF. In DNA form, the CDR3 reads TGTGCCAGCAGCCAAGGGGGGTCCCGACTAGCGCCGAGCTCCTACGAGCAGTACTTC. J is TRBJ2-7 and V is TRBV4-2; the match to TRBD2 covers 8 bases. V trimming: 1 base; J trimming: 0 bases; junction bases outside the gene matches: 14. This CDR3 spans 19 amino acids. Germline V lookup: CDR1 LGHNA, CDR2 YNFKEQ.